This entry concerns a single T cell receptor (beta chain). Antigen unknown. One end of the junction varies from germline; a read error may be responsible. Preparation of the TCRbeta library used unique molecular identifiers. TCRdb reprocessed the PCR reads with MiXCR, giving one entry per CDR3 protein. The table includes 45,000 to 70,000 distinct CDR3 sequences, about 40% detected once. The data were taken from a study of T-cell reconstitution after alpha-beta-depleted transplantation in children. Points from the study as a whole: Surviving recipient T cells and thymic progenitors underlay high day-60 TCRbeta diversity in some patients. Newly produced T cells mostly accounted for T-cell counts and diversity one year post-transplant.

The length of the CDR3 is 12 residues. Sample: PBMCs, mostly from graft donor cells, taken 360 days after TCRalphabeta/CD19-depleted stem cell transplant. The TCR originated in a male patient under 18 who had a stem cell transplant for acute lymphoblastic leukemia, so the T cells may come from the graft donor. The chain combines TRBV12-3 or TRBV12-4 with TRBJ2-1; D remains unclear. The CDR3 bases are TGTGCCAGCAGCTTAGCAGTGAATGAGCAGTTCTTC. It is translated as CASSLAVNEQFF.